This passage covers 24 T cell receptor beta chains from one sample sequenced in a study of glioma-infiltrating T cells. Using RNA template, CDR3s of TCR alpha and beta were amplified with iRepertoire arm-PCR. TCRdb analysed the multiplex PCR reads with MiXCR anew, one entry per CDR3 protein. This table has approximately 110,000 distinct CDR3 sequences, approximately 25% appearing once. Sequences were obtained from glioma tissue, nonneoplastic brain tissue, or PBMCs (not recorded which). The receptors shown here come from a human donor with low-grade glioma or glioblastoma, undergoing nonglioma brain surgery, or in good health (not recorded which).

On this clonotype: A much more abundant neighbour one base away suggests this may be a read error. The rearrangement links TRBV24-1 to TRBJ2-3; 7 nucleotides match TRBD2. The CDR3 runs 15 residues. CDR1 is KGHDR, CDR2 SFDVKD, per germline. The CDR3 here is CDTSTSAETTDTQYF. CDR3 bases: TGTGACACCAGTACTAGCGCCGAAACCACAGATACGCAGTATTTT.

This clonotype was seen ten or more times. The CDR3 loop reads CASSQEGLLRSPLHF. The CDR3 DNA is TGTGCCAGCAGCCAAGAGGGACTCCTACGTTCACCCCTCCACTTT. The chain is built from TRBV3-1 and TRBJ1-6, with TRBD1 as a possible D gene (5 bases). The germline gives CDR1 LGHDT, CDR2 YNNKEL (reference sequence). V was trimmed by 0 bases and J by 9 bases, leaving 12 bases between them. The CDR3 consists of 15 residues.

This clonotype was counted at least ten times. The rearrangement links TRBV6-1 to TRBJ2-1, with D possibly TRBD1 on 6 matching bases. V was trimmed by 5 bases and J by 9 bases, leaving 11 bases between them. CDR3 size: 12 residues. Looked up from germline, CDR1 is MNHNS and CDR2 is SASEGT. Here the CDR3 reads CASSHRDGEQFF. DNA of the CDR3: TGTGCCAGCAGTCACAGGGACGGTGAGCAGTTCTTC.

Of note for this clonotype: Possible read error: a much larger clone is one base away. The rearrangement links TRBV7-8 to TRBJ2-4, with a weak D call TRBD1 (6 bases). This CDR3 spans 13 amino acids. Germline CDR1 is SGHVS and CDR2 is FQNEAQ. The CDR3 nucleotides read TGTGCCAGCAGCTCCGGACAGAAAAGCATTCAGTACTTC. Encoded protein: CASSSGQKSIQYF.

This chain links TRBV7-2 with TRBJ1-4; D is perhaps TRBD1 (6 bases). Trimming removed 1 base at V and 8 bases at J, with 17 bases between. The V gene's germline CDR1 is SGHTA and CDR2 FQGNSA. CDR3 length: 16 amino acids. CDR3 sequence: CASSLDGTWLGEKLFF. The CDR3 nucleotides read TGTGCCAGCAGCTTAGATGGGACATGGTTGGGGGAAAAACTGTTTTTT.

This chain joins TRBV19 and TRBJ2-7; 13 bases are shared with TRBD2. This CDR3 has 16 residues. V trimming: 3 bases; J trimming: 6 bases; junction bases outside the gene matches: 8. The V gene's germline CDR1 is LNHDA and CDR2 SQIVND (reference sequence). The CDR3 DNA reads as TGTGCCAGTAGTATTGGAACTAGCGGGAGGGTTGGCGAGCAGTACTTC. As protein: CASSIGTSGRVGEQYF.

This clonotype has at least ten counts. The chain carries TRBV28 and TRBJ2-1, with D tentatively TRBD1 or TRBD2 (6 bases each). V lost 3 bases and J lost 4, with 16 bases in between. Germline loops: CDR1 MDHEN, CDR2 SYDVKM. CDR3 length: 16 amino acids. CDR3 sequence reads: CASSFGGDNGYNEQFF. CDR3 sequence (DNA): TGTGCCAGCAGTTTTGGAGGGGACAATGGGTACAATGAGCAGTTCTTC.

The genes are TRBV7-9 and TRBJ2-2, with 8 positions matching TRBD1. Trimming took 4 bases from V and 1 from J; bases not matched to a gene: 11. Germline V lookup: CDR1 SEHNR, CDR2 FQNEAQ (reference sequence). This CDR3 is built from 18 residues. The CDR3 spells CASSSGTGLKGNTGELFF. CDR3 sequence (DNA): TGTGCCAGCAGCTCCGGGACAGGACTAAAGGGGAACACCGGGGAGCTGTTTTTT.

This clonotype showed up just a few times. J is TRBJ2-3 and V is TRBV9; D is unclear. Trimming cost V 4 bases and J 5 bases, with 11 bases left between them. This CDR3 is 13 amino acids long. CDR1 SGDLS and CDR2 YYNGEE come from the germline V gene. The CDR3 DNA reads as TGTGCCAGCAGCCGAGGACCTATAGATACGCAGTATTTT. Its protein is CASSRGPIDTQYF.

Worth noting for this clonotype: This may stem from a read error, because a much larger clone lies one nucleotide away. V usage is TRBV7-2 and J usage is TRBJ1-6; D is undetermined. CDR3 length: 16 amino acids. Per germline, CDR1 SGHTA and CDR2 FQGNSA. CDR3: CASGLNPARAGNPLHF. The CDR3 nucleotides are TGTGCCAGCGGCTTAAACCCAGCCCGGGCGGGAAATCCCCTCCACTTT.

This chain connects TRBV29-1 to TRBJ1-2; TRBD1 matches 7 bases. Germline V gene lookup returns CDR1 SQVTM and CDR2 ANQGSEA. CDR3 length: 13 amino acids. V was pared by 6 bases and J by 7 bases, with 11 bases of the junction left unmatched. CDR3 residues: CSVSRGLSLGYTF. The DNA for the CDR3 is TGCAGCGTCAGCAGGGGGTTGTCGCTTGGCTACACCTTC.

As regards this clonotype: A much larger clone sits a single nucleotide away, making a read error possible. This sequence joins TRBV29-1 and TRBJ2-3, with 14 bases fitting TRBD2. This CDR3 has 17 residues. Trimming took 5 bases from V and 2 from J; bases not matched to a gene: 9. CDR1 is SQVTM and CDR2 is ANQGSEA in the germline V gene. CDR3 coding DNA: TGCAGCGTTTTCGGGACTAGCGGGAGAGTGGACACAGATACGCAGTATTTT. Translating gives CSVFGTSGRVDTDTQYF.

This clonotype showed up many times. The V gene is TRBV7-2, the J gene TRBJ1-2; tentatively, D is TRBD1 (5 bases). Deletions cut 5 bases from V and 12 bases from J, with 16 bases between. Germline V lookup: CDR1 SGHTA, CDR2 FQGNSA. The CDR3 runs to 12 residues. The CDR3 DNA reads as TGTGCCAGCAGCGAAGACAGAATACACAACACCTTC. Translated: CASSEDRIHNTF.

V is TRBV7-9 and J is TRBJ1-1, with D unresolved. The CDR3 sequence is 13 residues long. V was trimmed by 7 bases and J by 2 bases, leaving 11 bases between them. Germline values: CDR1 SEHNR, CDR2 FQNEAQ (reference sequence). CDR3 residues: CASIKPVNTEAFF. The CDR3 coding sequence is TGTGCCAGCATCAAACCCGTTAACACTGAAGCTTTCTTT.

This clonotype appeared many times. The V gene is TRBV20-1, the J gene TRBJ2-7, with 12 nucleotides matching TRBD2. CDR1 DFQATT and CDR2 SNEGSKA come from the germline V gene (reference sequence). J lost 5 bases, V lost 6 bases, and 8 bases had no gene match. This CDR3 contains 14 residues. CDR3 protein: CSAPSTSGSHEQYF. The CDR3 DNA reads as TGCAGTGCCCCCTCGACTAGCGGGAGTCACGAGCAGTACTTC.

The chain has TRBV4-1 and TRBJ2-1, with TRBD2 identical over 8 bases. The CDR3 covers 15 residues. Germline lookup yields CDR1 MGHRA and CDR2 YSYEKL. The trim removed 3 bases at V and 8 bases at J, leaving 9 bases unmatched. The CDR3 bases are TGCGCCAGCAGCCAGGTAGCGGGACCCTATGATGAGCAGTTCTTC. This codes for CASSQVAGPYDEQFF.

A few counts support this clonotype. The rearrangement links TRBV29-1 to TRBJ2-5; 10 bases agree with TRBD1. The CDR3 sequence is 17 residues long. Germline V gene lookup returns CDR1 SQVTM and CDR2 ANQGSEA. The J segment lost 2 bases and the V segment lost 6 bases, leaving 15 bases of the junction unmatched. CDR3 nucleotides: TGCAGCGTGGGAACTTCCTCCGGGACAGGGGTGCAAGAGACCCAGTACTTC. Translated: CSVGTSSGTGVQETQYF. The variable domain in full, completed from reference TRBV29-1 and TRBJ2-5, reads SAVISQKPSRDICQRGTSLTIQCQVDSQVTMMFWYRQQPGQSLTLIATANQGSEATYESGFVIDKFPISRPNLTFSTLTVSNMSPEDSSIYLCSVGTSSGTGVQETQYFGPGTRLLVL.

The chain is built from TRBV11-2 and TRBJ1-5, with a tentative D call TRBD1 (5 bases). Germline V CDR1 and CDR2: SGHAT, FQNNGV. With 5 bases removed from V and 7 bases from J, the gap between germline ends came to 12 bases. The CDR3 covers 13 residues. Here the CDR3 DNA reads TGTGCCAGCAGCCCGGACACGGGCCAGCCCCAGCATTTT. As protein: CASSPDTGQPQHF.

This clonotype has a count of ten or more. The chain combines TRBV18 with TRBJ2-7; the match to TRBD2 covers 10 bases. The CDR3 spans 14 residues. Germline V CDR1 and CDR2: KGHSH, LQKENI. V gave up 5 bases and J gave up 4 bases; unmatched junction bases: 5. DNA for the CDR3: TGTGCCAGCTCATCTACTAGCGGGGAGTACGAGCAGTACTTC. Translated: CASSSTSGEYEQYF.

This clonotype was counted a few times. The rearrangement uses TRBV6-5 and TRBJ2-5; 8 bases match TRBD2. The V gene end was trimmed by 5 bases and the J gene end by 5 bases; junction bases not matched to a gene: 7. Germline lookup yields CDR1 MNHEY and CDR2 SVGAGI. The CDR3 spans 14 residues. The CDR3, as DNA: TGTGCCAGCAGTCGTGACGGGAGGGCGGAGACCCAGTACTTC. Amino acid sequence: CASSRDGRAETQYF.

Only a few counts were recorded for this clonotype. The V gene is TRBV5-6, the J gene TRBJ2-5, with D hard to call. Germline CDR1 and CDR2: SGHDT and YYEEEE. Trimming cost V 4 bases and J 5 bases, with 12 bases left between them. The CDR3 totals 13 residues. CDR3 sequence: CASSPLLGETQYF. CDR3 in DNA: TGTGCCAGCAGCCCGTTATTAGGGGAGACCCAGTACTTC.

With regard to this clonotype: The CDR3 end shows no conserved phenylalanine or tryptophan, and so a read error is likely. J is TRBJ1-5 and V is TRBV15; D not resolved. The CDR3 runs to 15 residues. CDR1 is LNHNV, CDR2 YYDKDF, per germline (reference sequence). With 0 bases removed from V and 7 bases from J, the gap between germline ends came to 13 bases. CDR3 in DNA: TGTGCCACCAGCAGAGATACGAGTTTAAACCAGCCCCAGCATTTG. It codes for CATSRDTSLNQPQHL.

This chain links TRBV4-1 with TRBJ2-3, with 8 bases that match TRBD1. The V and J ends lost 0 bases and 4 bases, in that order; junction bases with no gene match: 3. Germline V lookup: CDR1 MGHRA, CDR2 YSYEKL. The CDR3 contains 15 residues. The CDR3 DNA is TGCGCCAGCAGCCAAGAAGCAGGGGGCTCAGATACGCAGTATTTT. Amino acid sequence: CASSQEAGGSDTQYF.

The CDR3 protein is CASSSRPGQTYEQYF. The CDR3 DNA reads as TGCGCCAGCAGCTCTAGACCGGGACAGACCTACGAGCAGTACTTC. The V gene is TRBV5-1, the J gene TRBJ2-7, with TRBD1 identical over 7 bases. The trim removed 3 bases at V and 2 bases at J, leaving 8 bases unmatched. Per germline, CDR1 SGHRS and CDR2 YFSETQ. The CDR3 covers 15 residues. The whole variable domain, filled in from reference TRBV5-1 and TRBJ2-7, reads KAGVTQTPRYLIKTRGQQVTLSCSPISGHRSVSWYQQTPGQGLQFLFEYFSETQRNKGNFPGRFSGRQFSNSRSEMNVSTLELGDSALYLCASSSRPGQTYEQYFGPGTRLTVT.